This T cell receptor (beta chain) was recorded in a study of blood T cell repertoires in COVID-19. Looking at the study overall: PBMCs, B-cell-depleted T cells, or T cells were the source of the cDNA or gDNA that made up the material.

Sequenced by immunoSEQ multiplex PCR; TCRdb stores in-frame clones only, minus some. The table includes approximately 200,000 clones, approximately 85% detected once. This clone was seen repeatedly, ten times or more. This TCR came from a human donor with active or convalescent COVID-19. The donor label of this sample is uncertain. Sequencing was performed on peripheral blood.

The CDR3 nucleotides are TGTGCCAGCAGTGAAGCGTCTGGGGGACTAGCGGCCACAGATACGCAGTATTTT. It yields the protein CASSEASGGLAATDTQYF. The chain has TRBV2 and TRBJ2-3; 11 bases map to TRBD2. With V trimmed by 0 bases and J by 2 bases, 7 bases remained unmatched. Germline CDR1 SNHLY, CDR2 FYNNEI. The CDR3 is made up of 18 amino acids.